The clone carrying this TCR beta chain was recorded only once. Antigen specificity is unknown. PCR employed 60 Vbeta and 13 Jbeta primers. Measured with immunoSEQ multiplex PCR; TCRdb has only the in-frame clones, and not every one. The sample lists about 91,000 clones, 60% to 75% seen once, with 1.2% in the top ten. The sample belongs to a study of cytomegalovirus exposure and HLA in healthy donors. Study overall: Researchers previously reported finding just under 120 million unique TCR beta sequences from about 170 million T cells.

The study's findings and limits: A later analysis linked a missense DCLRE1C variant to TCR beta V- and J-gene trimming. In a later analysis, most CMV-associated TCR beta chains appeared HLA-restricted.

The length of the CDR3 is 14 residues. The germline gives CDR1 SGHNT, CDR2 YYREEE (reference sequence). The J segment lost 13 bases and the V segment lost 4 bases, leaving 12 bases of the junction unmatched. Sequences were obtained from PBMCs. This receptor was taken from a female donor in good health and CMV-seronegative. This chain uses TRBV5-4 with TRBJ2-1; 9 bases agree with TRBD2. The CDR3 protein is CASSPSGIGRDQFF. DNA of the CDR3: TGTGCCAGCAGCCCTAGCGGGATCGGAAGAGATCAGTTCTTC. Supplemented by reference TRBV5-4 and TRBJ2-1, the full variable domain reads ETGVTQSPTHLIKTRGQQVTLRCSSQSGHNTVSWYQQALGQGPQFIFQYYREEENGRGNFPPRFSGLQFPNYSSELNVNALELDDSALYLCASSPSGIGRDQFFGPGTRLTVL.